Included here is one T cell receptor beta chain sequence, with context. Antigen unknown. It was autoimmune disease history or systemic immunosuppression that excluded patients. The CDR3 loop spans 15 amino acids. The V segment lost 6 bases and the J segment 2 bases; nucleotides outside the gene matches: 9. CDR1 is MDHEN, CDR2 SYDVKM, per germline. The data belong to a study of OX40 agonist ivuxolimab in advanced cancers. About the research overall: Patients were given ivuxolimab, an antibody that agonizes OX40 (CD134). Each dose-escalation patient presented with hepatocellular carcinoma, melanoma, renal cell or head and neck cancer.

General study findings and limits: CD4+ and CD8+ T cells in blood underwent clonal expansion by week 6 at 0.1 to 3.0 mg/kg.

Clones were read by immunoSEQ multiplex PCR, and TCRdb kept only the in-frame ones, dropping some. This sample has roughly 45,000 clones; 85% occur once, and the top ten carry around 21%. Sequenced material: CD4+ or CD8+ T cells sorted from blood, taken in a trial of the OX40 agonist ivuxolimab. This clonotype originated in an adult with an advanced solid tumor such as melanoma, head and neck, liver or kidney cancer. This chain links TRBV28 with TRBJ2-7; the match to TRBD1 covers 8 bases. The CDR3 loop reads CASRTGQGWTYEQYF. The CDR3 DNA reads TGTGCCAGCAGAACTGGACAGGGTTGGACCTACGAGCAGTACTTC.